A single sample is the source of the 25 T cell receptor beta chains below, sequenced in a study of early T cells in non-severe SARS-CoV-2 infection. From the 5' RACE reads, TCRdb called clonotypes with MiXCR, one entry per CDR3 protein. The table shows 90,000 to 130,000 distinct CDR3 sequences, with about 12% occurring only once. Here the sequenced sample was whole blood, taken at baseline. These receptors were collected from an adult who was a healthcare worker with PCR-confirmed SARS-CoV-2 infection or an uninfected control (not recorded which).

The V gene is TRBV5-1, the J gene TRBJ2-3; TRBD2 matches 8 bases. Germline V gives CDR1 SGHRS, CDR2 YFSETQ. CDR3 size: 15 residues. The V segment lost 4 bases and the J segment 4 bases; nucleotides outside the gene matches: 8. Here the CDR3 DNA reads TGCGCCAGCAGCGCGGGACTAGACAGCGCAGATACGCAGTATTTT. It is translated as CASSAGLDSADTQYF.

This clonotype was picked up many times. The gene calls are TRBV28 and TRBJ1-4, with D possibly being TRBD1 (6 bases). The ends were cut back, 7 bases at V and 4 bases at J, with 13 bases in the middle. Germline lookup yields CDR1 MDHEN and CDR2 SYDVKM. CDR3 length equals 14 residues. DNA of the CDR3: TGTGCCAGCAAGGACAGAGCCTTTAATGAAAAACTGTTTTTT. Translated: CASKDRAFNEKLFF. The full variable domain, with the rest looked up from reference TRBV28 and TRBJ1-4, is DVKVTQSSRYLVKRTGEKVFLECVQDMDHENMFWYRQDPGLGLRLIYFSYDVKMKEKGDIPEGYSVSREKKERFSLILESASTNQTSMYLCASKDRAFNEKLFFGSGTQLSVL.

The chain uses TRBV11-1 and TRBJ2-6; D might be TRBD2 (5 bases). This CDR3 has 17 amino acids. CDR1 is SGHAT, CDR2 FQDESV, per germline (reference sequence). V lost 2 bases and J lost 1, with 12 bases in between. CDR3 sequence: CASSLRNRRSGANVLTF. CDR3 DNA sequence: TGTGCCAGCAGCTTACGAAATCGGAGGTCTGGGGCCAACGTCCTGACTTTC.

This clonotype came up a few times. Written as DNA, the CDR3 is TGTGCCAGCGTACTAGGGGAAGATGAAAAACTGTTTTTT. Translation gives CASVLGEDEKLFF. The V and J genes are TRBV2 and TRBJ1-4; D is possibly TRBD1 (5 bases). The CDR3 has 13 residues. Germline-derived CDR1 and CDR2 are SNHLY and FYNNEI. Trimming removed 8 bases from V and 6 bases from J, with 13 bases in between.

The sample holds many counts of this clonotype. This chain connects TRBV19 to TRBJ1-5; tentatively, D is TRBD1 (5 bases). The CDR3 is 14 residues long. V dropped 7 bases and J dropped 5 bases, with 15 bases sitting between them. Germline CDR1 LNHDA, CDR2 SQIVND (reference sequence). CDR3 DNA: TGTGCCAGTAATGATGGGGCCTCTTATCAGCCCCAGCATTTT. Residues: CASNDGASYQPQHF.

Only a few counts were recorded for this clonotype. This chain connects TRBV6-4 to TRBJ2-1; D is unresolved. The V and J ends lost 0 bases and 7 bases respectively, with 13 bases between them. The CDR3 runs to 15 residues. Per germline, CDR1 MRHNA and CDR2 SNTAGT. CDR3 amino acids: CASSDSVLGLNEQFF. For the CDR3, the DNA is TGTGCCAGCAGTGACTCGGTATTAGGTTTGAATGAGCAGTTCTTC.

This clonotype has at least ten counts. The rearrangement joins TRBV6-5 to TRBJ2-7, with TRBD1 matching over 8 bases. The CDR3 length is 15 residues. Germline CDR1 and CDR2: MNHEY and SVGAGI. Trimming cost V 5 bases and J 3 bases; bases outside gene matches: 9. This chain's CDR3 is CASSPEDRVFYEQYF. CDR3 coding DNA: TGTGCCAGCAGTCCCGAGGACAGGGTGTTCTACGAGCAGTACTTC.

This clonotype has a handful of counts. This chain connects TRBV5-5 to TRBJ1-2, with unresolved D. V was trimmed by 4 bases and J by 4 bases, leaving 11 bases between them. The CDR3 runs to 13 residues. Germline loops: CDR1 SGHKS, CDR2 YYEKEE (reference sequence). In DNA form, the CDR3 reads TGTGCCAGCAGCATGGAGATCGGCTATGGCTACACCTTC. As protein: CASSMEIGYGYTF.

V and J are TRBV30 and TRBJ2-7; 8 bases agree with TRBD2. This CDR3 region has 15 residues. The V gene end was trimmed by 2 bases and the J gene end by 0 bases; junction bases not matched to a gene: 6. CDR1 is GTSNPN, CDR2 SVGIG, per germline (reference sequence). CDR3 residues: CAWSPGGASSYEQYF. CDR3 sequence (DNA): TGTGCCTGGAGTCCCGGGGGGGCTAGCTCCTACGAGCAGTACTTC.

This clonotype has a handful of counts. The J gene is TRBJ2-1, the V gene TRBV6-5, with D possibly being TRBD2 (6 bases). With 3 bases removed from V and 6 bases from J, the gap between germline ends came to 9 bases. Germline V gene lookup returns CDR1 MNHEY and CDR2 SVGAGI. This CDR3 has 13 residues. In DNA form, the CDR3 reads TGTGCCAGCAGTTATTCGGAGGGCAATGAGCAGTTCTTC. Translated: CASSYSEGNEQFF.

The rearrangement joins TRBV5-4 to TRBJ2-2; D remains ambiguous. The CDR3 spans 16 residues. With 0 bases removed from V and 2 bases from J, the gap between germline ends came to 11 bases. The germline CDR1 and CDR2 sequences are SGHNT and YYREEE (reference sequence). The CDR3 sequence: CASSLANTQNTGELFF. The CDR3 nucleotides read TGTGCCAGCAGCTTGGCGAATACACAAAACACCGGGGAGCTGTTTTTT.

The chain is built from TRBV19 and TRBJ1-1; D unclear. V gave up 4 bases and J gave up 1 base, with 7 bases separating them. This CDR3 has 13 residues. Germline CDR1 and CDR2: LNHDA and SQIVND (reference sequence). Here the CDR3 DNA reads TGTGCCAGTAGTACGCAGCGGAACACTGAAGCTTTCTTT. It translates to CASSTQRNTEAFF. Filled out from reference TRBV19 and TRBJ1-1, the complete variable domain reads DGGITQSPKYLFRKEGQNVTLSCEQNLNHDAMYWYRQDPGQGLRLIYYSQIVNDFQKGDIAEGYSVSREKKESFPLTVTSAQKNPTAFYLCASSTQRNTEAFFGQGTRLTVV.

This clonotype was detected a few times. This rearrangement joins TRBV19 to TRBJ1-5; 8 nucleotides align to TRBD1. The CDR3 has 13 residues. The germline V gene has CDR1 LNHDA and CDR2 SQIVND (reference sequence). After removal of 5 bases from V and 6 bases from J, the junction contained 3 bases not matched to a gene. The CDR3 DNA is TGTGCCAGTAGTCCCAGGGGGCCTCAGCCCCAGCATTTT. It translates to CASSPRGPQPQHF.

This clonotype was seen many times. The chain couples TRBV6-1 to TRBJ2-7; D not resolved. V was shortened by 1 base and J by 0 bases, with 19 bases between the two germline ends. CDR3 size: 18 residues. Germline CDR1 and CDR2: MNHNS and SASEGT. The CDR3 is CASSEDGFGRVPSYEQYF. CDR3 bases: TGTGCCAGCAGTGAAGACGGCTTTGGGCGAGTCCCCTCCTACGAGCAGTACTTC.

This clonotype was seen a handful of times. The chain employs TRBV19 and TRBJ1-1; D is possibly TRBD1 (5 bases). V shed 2 bases and J shed 7 bases, with 8 bases lying between them. Germline values: CDR1 LNHDA, CDR2 SQIVND (reference sequence). The length of the CDR3 is 12 residues. The CDR3 DNA follows: TGTGCCAGTAGTATAAACCAGGGTGAAGCTTTCTTT. Translating it yields CASSINQGEAFF.

The chain is built from TRBV29-1 and TRBJ2-1, with TRBD1 matching 12 bases. From germline, CDR1 is SQVTM and CDR2 ANQGSEA. V shed 6 bases and J 8 bases; nucleotides not matched to a gene: 11. The CDR3 contains 15 residues. CDR3 sequence reads: CSVGLGQGARYEQFF. The CDR3 region has the DNA TGCAGCGTGGGACTGGGACAGGGGGCGCGGTATGAGCAGTTCTTC.

This clonotype was observed at least ten times. This chain connects TRBV12-3 or TRBV12-4 to TRBJ2-1, with a possible D match to TRBD2 (6 bases). The CDR3 runs 16 residues. V lost 4 bases to trimming and J lost 1 base, with 14 bases between them. CDR3: CASSYLPGRSYNEQFF. CDR3 DNA: TGTGCCAGCAGTTACCTGCCAGGGAGGTCCTACAATGAGCAGTTCTTC.

The V and J genes are TRBV2 and TRBJ2-3, with D tentatively TRBD2 (5 bases). CDR1 and CDR2 from the germline V gene are SNHLY and FYNNEI. CDR3 length: 12 residues. V was cut by 5 bases and J by 4 bases, with 7 bases left in between. The CDR3 DNA reads TGTGCCAGCAGTAGGAGGCCAGATACGCAGTATTTT. Residues: CASSRRPDTQYF.

The J gene is TRBJ2-3, the V gene TRBV6-5; either TRBD1 or TRBD2 may fit D (5 bases each). Trimming cost V 0 bases and J 15 bases, with 16 bases left between them. The CDR3 runs 13 residues. CDR1 is MNHEY and CDR2 is SVGAGI in the germline V gene. In nucleotides, the CDR3 is TGTGCCAGCAGTTACTCGACGGACTCCCGGACATATTTT. Translated: CASSYSTDSRTYF.

The chain carries TRBV5-1 and TRBJ1-2; tentative D call: TRBD1 (6 bases). The germline gives CDR1 SGHRS, CDR2 YFSETQ. The CDR3 spans 14 residues. V was trimmed by 1 base and J by 3 bases, leaving 10 bases between them. CDR3 DNA: TGCGCCAGCAGCTTGATCTCAGGGGACTATGGCTACACCTTC. Translation: CASSLISGDYGYTF.

This clonotype has just a few counts. The J gene is TRBJ1-1, the V gene TRBV7-6; 8 bases align to TRBD1. V shed 2 bases and J 3 bases; nucleotides not matched to a gene: 11. The CDR3 is made up of 17 amino acids. Germline-derived CDR1 and CDR2 are SGHVS and FNYEAQ. CDR3 sequence: CASSLSPIDRGDTEAFF. The CDR3 DNA is TGTGCCAGCAGCTTATCCCCGATAGACAGGGGAGACACTGAAGCTTTCTTT.

With respect to this clonotype: This may be a read error, as it is one base from a much larger clone. The chain carries TRBV5-1 and TRBJ2-1; 12 nucleotides align to TRBD2. This CDR3 contains 16 residues. CDR1 is SGHRS, CDR2 YFSETQ, per germline. Written as DNA, the CDR3 is TGCACCAGCAGCCCCCTCGCGACTAGCGGGGGCAATGAGCAGTTCTTC. Protein sequence: CTSSPLATSGGNEQFF.

The rearrangement uses TRBV27 and TRBJ2-2, with TRBD1 matching 7 bases. This CDR3 region has 16 residues. Germline V gene lookup returns CDR1 MNHEY and CDR2 SMNVEV (reference sequence). J lost 5 bases, V lost 8 bases, and 14 bases had no gene match. CDR3 in DNA: TGTGCCAGCTACTACCTCGGGACAGACGTGACCGGGGAGCTGTTTTTT. Protein: CASYYLGTDVTGELFF.

V usage is TRBV4-1 and J usage is TRBJ2-7; maybe TRBD1 (6 bases). This CDR3 spans 16 amino acids. Trimming left V 0 bases short and J 2 bases short, with 14 bases between. Germline V gene lookup returns CDR1 MGHRA and CDR2 YSYEKL. The DNA for the CDR3 is TGCGCCAGCAGCCAAGATTCGGACAGTCCGACCTACGAGCAGTACTTC. This gives the protein CASSQDSDSPTYEQYF.

This clonotype showed up just a few times. J is TRBJ2-7 and V is TRBV7-8; 7 bases are a match to TRBD1. V trimming: 4 bases; J trimming: 3 bases; junction bases outside the gene matches: 6. The germline V gene has CDR1 SGHVS and CDR2 FQNEAQ. CDR3 length: 14 amino acids. CDR3 sequence reads: CASSSTGSDYEQYF. CDR3 sequence (DNA): TGTGCCAGCAGCTCGACAGGGTCCGACTACGAGCAGTACTTC.